A single sample gave rise to the 12 T cell receptor beta chains below, sequenced in a study of T cells after posttransplantation cyclophosphamide. Repertoires were generated with immunoSEQ multiplex PCR, while TCRdb's copy carries only in-frame clones and drops some. This repertoire holds tens of thousands of clones, and none appear only once. The sequencing sample was made of PBMCs. These receptor sequences come from a man aged 40-55 years in good health, CMV-negative, and a related stem cell transplant donor.

This clone has at least ten counts. V usage is TRBV5-4 and J usage is TRBJ2-1; D perhaps matches TRBD2 (5 bases). Trimming pared 4 bases from V and 4 bases from J, leaving 12 bases between. CDR1 and CDR2 (germline): SGHNT, YYREEE (reference sequence). This CDR3 comprises 14 residues. Here the CDR3 reads CASSPGSKYNEQFF. DNA of the CDR3: TGTGCCAGCAGCCCGGGGTCCAAATACAATGAGCAGTTCTTC.

The sample holds many counts of this clone. The rearrangement links TRBV11-2 to TRBJ2-7; 9 bases line up with TRBD1. The CDR3 loop spans 15 amino acids. Trimming at V came to 1 base and at J to 5 bases, leaving 6 bases not matched to a gene. Germline assignment: CDR1 SGHAT and CDR2 FQNNGV. The CDR3 sequence is CASSLVGTGTHEQYF. DNA of the CDR3: TGTGCCAGCAGCTTAGTTGGGACAGGGACGCACGAGCAGTACTTC.

The sample holds many counts of this clone. The chain carries TRBV5-4 and TRBJ2-7; D perhaps matches TRBD1 (5 bases). Between the trimmed V and J ends, which lost 0 bases and 6 bases, there was a span of 13 bases. CDR1 and CDR2 (germline): SGHNT, YYREEE (reference sequence). The CDR3 spans 14 residues. The CDR3 nucleotides are TGTGCCAGCAGCTTGGAAGGGGTTGTACGCGAGCAGTACTTC. Protein: CASSLEGVVREQYF.

This clone was counted at least ten times. V and J are TRBV4-3 and TRBJ2-5; TRBD1 matches at 7 bases. Looked up from germline, CDR1 is LGHNA and CDR2 is YSLEER. The trim removed 4 bases at V and 5 bases at J, leaving 10 bases unmatched. CDR3 length equals 15 residues. This CDR3 reads CASSRRQGRKETQYF. The CDR3 bases are TGCGCCAGCAGCCGCCGACAGGGAAGGAAGGAGACCCAGTACTTC.

This clone was counted at least ten times. The V call is TRBV7-9, the J call TRBJ1-1; 7 bases map to TRBD1. CDR3 length: 14 residues. Trimming cost V 6 bases and J 3 bases; bases outside gene matches: 7. Germline V CDR1 and CDR2: SEHNR, FQNEAQ (reference sequence). The CDR3 region is CASSPVGTDTEAFF. The CDR3 nucleotides are TGTGCCAGCAGTCCGGTGGGGACAGACACTGAAGCTTTCTTT.

V gene TRBV6-5 combines with J gene TRBJ1-5; unclear D gene. This CDR3 is 15 amino acids long. V lost 2 bases and J lost 5, with 13 bases in between. CDR1 and CDR2 (germline): MNHEY, SVGAGI. CDR3 DNA: TGTGCCAGCAGTTACGAAGGGAGGAGCCATCAGCCCCAGCATTTT. Its protein is CASSYEGRSHQPQHF.

This clone appeared many times. The V gene is TRBV19, the J gene TRBJ2-7; D remains ambiguous. The CDR3 contains 11 residues. V lost 6 bases to trimming and J lost 2 bases, with 5 bases between them. CDR1 is LNHDA, CDR2 SQIVND, per germline (reference sequence). CDR3 residues: CASSNTYEQYF. CDR3 nucleotide sequence: TGTGCCAGTAGCAACACCTACGAGCAGTACTTC.

This clone was detected many times. This rearrangement joins TRBV7-9 to TRBJ2-1, with 8 positions matching TRBD2. The CDR3 sequence is 15 residues long. In germline, CDR1 is SEHNR, CDR2 FQNEAQ (reference sequence). Trimming took 7 bases from V and 9 from J; bases not matched to a gene: 14. The CDR3 spells CASIQSGPRGGEQFF. The CDR3 DNA reads as TGTGCCAGCATCCAATCCGGGCCTCGGGGGGGTGAGCAGTTCTTC.

The J gene is TRBJ2-5, the V gene TRBV27; possibly TRBD2 for D (7 bases). The DNA end favors TRBJ2-7, so the J call may be wrong. Germline V gives CDR1 MNHEY, CDR2 SMNVEV (reference sequence). The CDR3 loop spans 16 amino acids. CDR3 coding DNA: TGTGCCAGCAGAGGGGGGGTCCCGCGGGGCTCTTACGAGCAGTACTTC. Its translation: CASRGGVPRGSYEQYF.

The table lists this clone with many counts. The genes are TRBV19 and TRBJ1-5, with 7 positions matching TRBD1. In germline, CDR1 is LNHDA, CDR2 SQIVND (reference sequence). This CDR3 spans 14 amino acids. J lost 3 bases, V lost 8 bases, and 7 bases had no gene match. The CDR3 loop reads CASATGWANQPQHF. Here the CDR3 DNA reads TGTGCCAGTGCGACAGGGTGGGCCAATCAGCCCCAGCATTTT.

This clone was seen ten or more times. The chain recombines TRBV6-5 with TRBJ1-1; D gene unclear. From germline, CDR1 is MNHEY and CDR2 SVGAGI. The CDR3 has 15 amino acids. Trimming took 4 bases from V and 5 from J, leaving 17 bases between them. CDR3 DNA: TGTGCCAGCAGTTGGTCCCCTACAGTCACAACTGAAGCTTTCTTT. Translation gives CASSWSPTVTTEAFF.

The table lists this clone with many counts. DNA for the CDR3: TGTGCCAGCAGTTCGCCTGGGGTGTCGGGGGGAAACACCATATATTTT. Translated: CASSSPGVSGGNTIYF. This chain uses TRBV6-5 with TRBJ1-3; D is uncertain. Germline V gene sequence: CDR1 MNHEY, CDR2 SVGAGI. V dropped 4 bases and J dropped 4 bases, with 17 bases sitting between them. CDR3 size: 16 residues.